The clone carrying this T cell receptor (beta chain) has a count of ten or more. Its antigen is not identified. Template material for amplifying TCR beta CDR3 regions consisted of RNA transcripts. The HTBI primer set drove a first-round RT-PCR of the TCR CDR3. MiXCR, run by TCRdb on the multiplex PCR reads, gives a single entry per CDR3 protein. The sample lists about 500,000 distinct CDR3 sequences, roughly 15% seen once, with 25% to 30% in the top ten. The CDR3 has 13 residues. Germline V gives CDR1 DFQATT, CDR2 SNEGSKA (reference sequence). After removal of 5 bases from V and 7 bases from J, the junction contained 5 bases not matched to a gene. This sample was included in a study of T cells in Graves' hyperthyroidism and ophthalmopathy. The study's findings and limits: Stable hyperthyroidism was separated from ophthalmopathy by a model based on 13 V-J features. Most thyroid clonotypes that were expanded above 0.001 also turned up in blood.

Diagnoses rested on clinical symptoms, serum thyroxine and TRAb, thyroid ultrasound and orbital computed tomography. The PBMCs studied were ones that came from roughly 9.4 ml fresh peripheral blood. This receptor was identified in a woman between 25 and 40 years old with Graves' ophthalmopathy. The chain employs TRBV20-1 and TRBJ2-2, with 9 bases identical to TRBD1. Material for sequencing was blood. The CDR3 loop is CSALQGAVGELFF. For the CDR3, the DNA is TGCAGTGCTCTACAGGGGGCGGTCGGGGAGCTGTTTTTT.